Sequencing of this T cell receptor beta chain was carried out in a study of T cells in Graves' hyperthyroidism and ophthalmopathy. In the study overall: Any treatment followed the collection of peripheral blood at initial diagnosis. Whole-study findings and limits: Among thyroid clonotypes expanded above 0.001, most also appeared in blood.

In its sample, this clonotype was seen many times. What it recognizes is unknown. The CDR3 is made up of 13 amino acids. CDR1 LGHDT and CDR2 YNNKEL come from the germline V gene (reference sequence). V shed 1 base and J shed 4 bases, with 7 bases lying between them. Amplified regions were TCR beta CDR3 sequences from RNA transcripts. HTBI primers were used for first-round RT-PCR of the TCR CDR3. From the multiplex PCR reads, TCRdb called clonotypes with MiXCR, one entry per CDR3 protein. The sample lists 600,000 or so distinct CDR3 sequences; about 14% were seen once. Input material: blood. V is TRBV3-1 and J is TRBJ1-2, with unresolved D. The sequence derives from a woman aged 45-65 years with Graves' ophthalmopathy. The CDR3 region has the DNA TGTGCCAGCAGCCAAGCTGAGGTCTATGGCTACACCTTC. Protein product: CASSQAEVYGYTF. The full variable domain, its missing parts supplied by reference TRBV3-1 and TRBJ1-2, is DTAVSQTPKYLVTQMGNDKSIKCEQNLGHDTMYWYKQDSKKFLKIMFSYNNKELIINETVPNRFSPKSPDKAHLNLHINSLELGDSAVYFCASSQAEVYGYTFGSGTRLTVV.